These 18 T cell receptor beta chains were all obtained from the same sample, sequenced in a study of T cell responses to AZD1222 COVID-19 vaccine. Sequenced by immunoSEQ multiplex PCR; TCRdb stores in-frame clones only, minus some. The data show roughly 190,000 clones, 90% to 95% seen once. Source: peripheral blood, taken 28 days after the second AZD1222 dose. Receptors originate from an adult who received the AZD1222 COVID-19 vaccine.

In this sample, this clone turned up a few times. The DNA for the CDR3 is TGCGCCAGCAGTGCTTCGGGGAATCAGCCCCAGCATTTT. Protein product: CASSASGNQPQHF. The gene calls are TRBV10-1 and TRBJ1-5; D uncertain. This CDR3 spans 13 amino acids. The germline V gene has CDR1 WNHNN and CDR2 SYGVQD (reference sequence). Between the trimmed V and J ends, which lost 4 bases and 4 bases, there was a span of 8 bases.

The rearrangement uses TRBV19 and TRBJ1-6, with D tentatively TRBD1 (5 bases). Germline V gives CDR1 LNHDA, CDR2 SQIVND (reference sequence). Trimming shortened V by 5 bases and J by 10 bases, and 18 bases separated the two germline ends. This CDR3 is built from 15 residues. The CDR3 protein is CASSHLGTNGSPLHF. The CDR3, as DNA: TGTGCCAGTAGTCACCTCGGGACCAACGGGTCACCCCTCCACTTT.

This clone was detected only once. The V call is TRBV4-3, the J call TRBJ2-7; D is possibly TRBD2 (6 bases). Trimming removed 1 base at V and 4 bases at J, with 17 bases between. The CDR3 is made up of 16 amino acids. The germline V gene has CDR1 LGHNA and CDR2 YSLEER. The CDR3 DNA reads TGCGCCAGCAGCCAAGGAAAGGGAGGTGGGGCATACGAGCAGTACTTC. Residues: CASSQGKGGGAYEQYF.

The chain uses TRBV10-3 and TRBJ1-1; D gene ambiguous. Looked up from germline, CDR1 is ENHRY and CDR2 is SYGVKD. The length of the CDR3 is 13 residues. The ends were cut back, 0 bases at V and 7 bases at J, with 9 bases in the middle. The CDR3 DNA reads TGTGCCATCAGTGAGTCGATGGCGGTTGAAGCTTTCTTT. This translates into CAISESMAVEAFF.

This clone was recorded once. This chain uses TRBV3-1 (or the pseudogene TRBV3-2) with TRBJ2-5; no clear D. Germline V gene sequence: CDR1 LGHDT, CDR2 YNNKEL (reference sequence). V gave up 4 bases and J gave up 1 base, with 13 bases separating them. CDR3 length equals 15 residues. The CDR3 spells CASSPWVLGQETQYF. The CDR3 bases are TGTGCCAGCAGCCCATGGGTATTGGGCCAAGAGACCCAGTACTTC.

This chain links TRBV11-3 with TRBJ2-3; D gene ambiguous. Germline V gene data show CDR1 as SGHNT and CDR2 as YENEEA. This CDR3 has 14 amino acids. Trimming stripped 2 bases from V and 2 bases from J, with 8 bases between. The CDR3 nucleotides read TGTGCCAGCAGCTTACGGGCCAACACAGATACGCAGTATTTT. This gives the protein CASSLRANTDTQYF.

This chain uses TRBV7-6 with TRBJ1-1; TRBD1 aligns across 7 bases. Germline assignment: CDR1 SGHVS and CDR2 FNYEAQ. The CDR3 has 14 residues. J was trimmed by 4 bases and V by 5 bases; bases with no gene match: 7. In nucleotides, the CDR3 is TGTGCCAGCAGCAAAAGACAGGGCCCCACTGAAGCTTTCTTT. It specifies CASSKRQGPTEAFF.

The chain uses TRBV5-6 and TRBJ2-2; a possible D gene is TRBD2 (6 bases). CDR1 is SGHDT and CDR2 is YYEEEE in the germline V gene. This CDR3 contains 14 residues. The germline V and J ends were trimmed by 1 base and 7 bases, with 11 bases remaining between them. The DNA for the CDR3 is TGTGCCAGCAGCTTGATTAGCGGCGGCGGGGAGCTGTTTTTT. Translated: CASSLISGGGELFF.

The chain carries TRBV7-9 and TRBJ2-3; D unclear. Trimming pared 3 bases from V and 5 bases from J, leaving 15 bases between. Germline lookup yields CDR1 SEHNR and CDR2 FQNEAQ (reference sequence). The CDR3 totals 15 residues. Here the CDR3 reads CASSFKATSKDTQYF. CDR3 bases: TGTGCCAGCAGCTTCAAGGCCACGAGTAAAGATACGCAGTATTTT.

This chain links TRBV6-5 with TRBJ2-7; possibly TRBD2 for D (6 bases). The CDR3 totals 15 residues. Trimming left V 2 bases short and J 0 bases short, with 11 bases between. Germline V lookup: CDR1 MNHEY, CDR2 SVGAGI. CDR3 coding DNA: TGTGCCAGCAGTTACCGCGGGGACGGCTCCTACGAGCAGTACTTC. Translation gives CASSYRGDGSYEQYF.

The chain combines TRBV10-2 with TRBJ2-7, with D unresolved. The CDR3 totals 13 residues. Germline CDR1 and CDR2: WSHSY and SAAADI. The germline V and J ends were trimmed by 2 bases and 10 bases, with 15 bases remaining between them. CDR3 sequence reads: CASSERTQSEQYF. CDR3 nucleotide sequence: TGCGCCAGCAGTGAGAGAACCCAGTCCGAACAGTACTTC.

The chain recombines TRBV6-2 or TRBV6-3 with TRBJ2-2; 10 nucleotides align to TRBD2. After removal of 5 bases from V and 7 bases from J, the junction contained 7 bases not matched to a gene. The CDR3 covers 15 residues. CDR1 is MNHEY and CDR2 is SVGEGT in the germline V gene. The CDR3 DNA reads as TGTGCCAGCAGTGGCCTAACTAGCGGGGTCGGGGAGCTGTTTTTT. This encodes CASSGLTSGVGELFF.

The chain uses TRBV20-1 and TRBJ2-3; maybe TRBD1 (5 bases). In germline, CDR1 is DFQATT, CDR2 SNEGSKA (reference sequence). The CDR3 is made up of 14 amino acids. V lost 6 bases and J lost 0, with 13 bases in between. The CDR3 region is CSASTGSSTDTQYF. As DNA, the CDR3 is TGCAGTGCAAGTACAGGTTCTAGCACAGATACGCAGTATTTT.

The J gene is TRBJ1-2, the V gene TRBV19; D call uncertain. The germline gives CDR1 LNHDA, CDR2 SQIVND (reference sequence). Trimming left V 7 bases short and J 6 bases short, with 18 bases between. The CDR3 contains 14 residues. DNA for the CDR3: TGTGCCAGTATCCCTAGCGGATACGGGGATGGCTACACCTTC. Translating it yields CASIPSGYGDGYTF.

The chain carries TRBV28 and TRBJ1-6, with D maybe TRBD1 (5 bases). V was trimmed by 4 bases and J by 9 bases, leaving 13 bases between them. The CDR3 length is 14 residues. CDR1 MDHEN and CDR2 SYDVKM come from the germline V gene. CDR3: CASSSTAGGSPLHF. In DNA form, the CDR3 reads TGTGCCAGCAGTTCGACAGCAGGTGGTTCACCCCTCCACTTT.

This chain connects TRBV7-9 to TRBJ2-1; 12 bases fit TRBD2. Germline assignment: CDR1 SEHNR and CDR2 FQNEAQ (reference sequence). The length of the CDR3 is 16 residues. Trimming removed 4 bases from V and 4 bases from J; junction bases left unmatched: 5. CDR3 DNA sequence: TGTGCCAGCAGCTACTGGACTAGCGGGAATTACAATGAGCAGTTCTTC. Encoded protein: CASSYWTSGNYNEQFF. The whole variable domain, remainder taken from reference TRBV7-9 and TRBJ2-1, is DTGVSQNPRHKITKRGQNVTFRCDPISEHNRLYWYRQTLGQGPEFLTYFQNEAQLEKSRLLSDRFSAERPKGSFSTLEIQRTEQGDSAMYLCASSYWTSGNYNEQFFGPGTRLTVL.

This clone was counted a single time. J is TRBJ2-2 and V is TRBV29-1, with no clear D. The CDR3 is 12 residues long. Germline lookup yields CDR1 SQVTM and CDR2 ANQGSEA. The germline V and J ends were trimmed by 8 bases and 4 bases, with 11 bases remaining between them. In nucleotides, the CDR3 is TGCAGCTCCATTGCTTCCACCGGGGAGCTGTTTTTT. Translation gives CSSIASTGELFF.

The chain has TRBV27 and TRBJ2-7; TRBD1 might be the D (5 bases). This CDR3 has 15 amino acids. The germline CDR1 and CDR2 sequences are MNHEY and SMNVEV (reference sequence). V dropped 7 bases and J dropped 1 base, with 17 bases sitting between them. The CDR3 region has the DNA TGTGCCAGCATACTCTCTGGGCAGGGTTCCTACGAGCAGTACTTC. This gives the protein CASILSGQGSYEQYF.